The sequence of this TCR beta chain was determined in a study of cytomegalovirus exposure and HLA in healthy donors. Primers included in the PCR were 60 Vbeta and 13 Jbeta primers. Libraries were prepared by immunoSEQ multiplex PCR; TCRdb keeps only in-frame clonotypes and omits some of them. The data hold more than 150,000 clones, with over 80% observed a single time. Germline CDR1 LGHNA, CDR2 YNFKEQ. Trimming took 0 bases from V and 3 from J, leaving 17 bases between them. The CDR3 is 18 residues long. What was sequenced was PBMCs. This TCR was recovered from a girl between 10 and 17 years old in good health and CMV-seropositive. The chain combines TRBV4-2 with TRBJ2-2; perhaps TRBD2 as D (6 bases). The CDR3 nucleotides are TGTGCCAGCAGCCAAGATCCTAGCGAGGTCCCCCACACCGGGGAGCTGTTTTTT. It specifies CASSQDPSEVPHTGELFF.